This passage covers 3 T cell receptor beta chains from one sample sequenced in a study of blood T cell repertoires in COVID-19. Generated by immunoSEQ multiplex PCR, the TCRdb table keeps only in-frame clones and is missing some. The repertoire has under 250,000 clones, around 82% of them found once; the top ten carry about 2.7%. Specimen: peripheral blood. The receptors originated from a woman in her thirties or forties with active or convalescent COVID-19.

The chain couples TRBV30 to TRBJ2-3; a possible D gene is TRBD2 (5 bases). The length of the CDR3 is 16 residues. Germline V gene sequence: CDR1 GTSNPN, CDR2 SVGIG (reference sequence). Trimming shortened V by 3 bases and J by 4 bases, and 20 bases separated the two germline ends. CDR3: CAWRVTRNSNSDTQYF. The CDR3 DNA is TGTGCCTGGAGGGTAACTAGGAACAGCAATTCAGATACGCAGTATTTT.

The rearrangement joins TRBV7-9 to TRBJ2-1; D is perhaps TRBD1 (6 bases). V was cut by 4 bases and J by 4 bases, with 14 bases left in between. The CDR3 consists of 15 residues. CDR1 is SEHNR, CDR2 FQNEAQ, per germline (reference sequence). CDR3 in DNA: TGTGCCAGCAGCTGGGCCGGGCAGGGGTACAATGAGCAGTTCTTC. It yields the protein CASSWAGQGYNEQFF. The complete variable domain, with remaining parts taken from reference TRBV7-9 and TRBJ2-1, reads DTGVSQNPRHKITKRGQNVTFRCDPISEHNRLYWYRQTLGQGPEFLTYFQNEAQLEKSRLLSDRFSAERPKGSFSTLEIQRTEQGDSAMYLCASSWAGQGYNEQFFGPGTRLTVL.

This sequence joins TRBV30 and TRBJ1-5, with D perhaps matching TRBD1 (5 bases). Germline CDR1 and CDR2: GTSNPN and SVGIG (reference sequence). Trimming took 6 bases from V and 5 from J, leaving 11 bases between them. CDR3 length: 12 residues. The CDR3 DNA reads as TGTGCCTGCCGGGGAGGGGATCAGCCCCAGCATTTT. It specifies CACRGGDQPQHF. Full variable domain (rest looked up from reference TRBV30 and TRBJ1-5): SQTIHQWPATLVQPVGSPLSLECTVEGTSNPNLYWYRQAAGRGLQLLFYSVGIGQISSEVPQNLSASRPQDRQFILSSKKLLLSDSGFYLCACRGGDQPQHFGDGTRLSIL.